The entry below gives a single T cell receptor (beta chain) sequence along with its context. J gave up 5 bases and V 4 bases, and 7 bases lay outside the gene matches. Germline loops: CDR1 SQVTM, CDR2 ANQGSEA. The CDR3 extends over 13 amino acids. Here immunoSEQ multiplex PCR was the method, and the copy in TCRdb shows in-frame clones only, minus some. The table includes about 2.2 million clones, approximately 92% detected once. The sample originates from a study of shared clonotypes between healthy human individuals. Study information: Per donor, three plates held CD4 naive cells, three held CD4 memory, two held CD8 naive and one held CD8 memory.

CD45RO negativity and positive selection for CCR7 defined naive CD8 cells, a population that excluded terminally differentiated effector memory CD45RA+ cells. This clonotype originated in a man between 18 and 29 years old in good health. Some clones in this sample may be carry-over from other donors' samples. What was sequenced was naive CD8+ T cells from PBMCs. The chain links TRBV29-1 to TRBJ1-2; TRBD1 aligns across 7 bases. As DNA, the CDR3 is TGCAGCGTTGTGCAGGGGGGCCTGTATGGCTACACCTTC. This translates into CSVVQGGLYGYTF.